Below, 32 T cell receptor beta chains from the same sample are listed, as sequenced in a study of CD8+CD57+ T cells in acquired aplastic anemia. For CDR3 and TCR beta VDJ profiling, genomic DNA was the template used. Each CDR3 protein gets one entry after TCRdb re-called the reads with MiXCR. The sample has around 220,000 distinct CDR3 sequences; roughly 50% are singletons. Sequenced patients had shown CD8+CD57+ cell expansion by flow cytometry. What was sequenced was sorted CD4+, CD8+, or CD8+CD57+ T cells (not recorded which) from PBMCs. These receptors were taken from a human donor with aplastic anemia.

This clonotype occurred many times. J is TRBJ2-3 and V is TRBV11-2; TRBD2 matches 7 bases. Germline lookup yields CDR1 SGHAT and CDR2 FQNNGV. Trimming took 2 bases from V and 0 from J; bases not matched to a gene: 5. The CDR3 runs to 16 residues. The CDR3 DNA reads as TGTGCCAGCAGCTTATTGCCAGCGGGGAGCACAGATACGCAGTATTTT. Residues: CASSLLPAGSTDTQYF.

Details on this clonotype: This could be a read error, since a much larger clone is one nucleotide away. The rearrangement joins TRBV9 to TRBJ1-2; D ambiguous. The CDR3 runs 12 residues. CDR1 and CDR2 from the germline V gene are SGDLS and YYNGEE. The CDR3 sequence is CASSESDYGYAF. CDR3 sequence (DNA): TGTGCCAGCAGCGAAAGCGACTATGGCTACGCCTTC.

The V and J genes are TRBV19 and TRBJ1-1; no reliable D call. The CDR3 consists of 14 residues. Germline CDR1 LNHDA, CDR2 SQIVND (reference sequence). Trimming removed 7 bases at V and 0 bases at J, with 12 bases between. DNA for the CDR3: TGTGCCAGTACAATTCAGCTGATGAACACTGAAGCTTTCTTT. It yields the protein CASTIQLMNTEAFF.

This clonotype was counted ten times or more. This chain uses TRBV6-6 with TRBJ1-5; D remains ambiguous. The germline V gene encodes CDR1 MNHNY and CDR2 SVGAGI (reference sequence). The CDR3 is 14 residues long. The V end was cut by 5 bases, the J end by 3 bases, with 11 bases between. CDR3 nucleotides: TGTGCCAGCAGTCCCCCAAGCCCCAATCAGCCCCAGCATTTT. Translating gives CASSPPSPNQPQHF.

V usage is TRBV6-2 or TRBV6-3 and J usage is TRBJ2-2; D tentatively fits TRBD1 or TRBD2 (6 bases each). From germline, CDR1 is MNHEY and CDR2 SVGEGT. V lost 7 bases and J lost 3, with 15 bases in between. The CDR3 extends over 15 amino acids. The DNA for the CDR3 is TGTGCCAGCACCGAGGGGGGCAGATACACCGGGGAGCTGTTTTTT. Translating gives CASTEGGRYTGELFF.

The V gene is TRBV7-9, the J gene TRBJ2-7; D is possibly TRBD1 (5 bases). Germline CDR1 and CDR2: SEHNR and FQNEAQ (reference sequence). V was shortened by 4 bases and J by 6 bases, with 19 bases between the two germline ends. There are 15 residues in the CDR3. CDR3 DNA sequence: TGTGCCAGCAGCTCAGGGCAGGGCCCCCCTTCCGAGCAGTACTTC. Amino acids: CASSSGQGPPSEQYF.

This clonotype was counted a few times. The chain carries TRBV6-1 and TRBJ2-3; TRBD1 is a possible D gene (6 bases). Trimming shortened V by 6 bases and J by 0 bases, and 13 bases separated the two germline ends. CDR1 MNHNS and CDR2 SASEGT come from the germline V gene. The CDR3 length is 15 residues. In nucleotides, the CDR3 is TGTGCCAGCAGAGAAATACAGGGAAGCACAGATACGCAGTATTTT. It is translated as CASREIQGSTDTQYF.

Note on this clonotype: This clone may be a read error of a much larger clone one base away. The conserved phenylalanine or tryptophan normally closing the CDR3 is absent here, so this likely arose from a read error. The chain couples TRBV6-1 to TRBJ2-2, with D tentatively TRBD1 (5 bases). Looked up from germline, CDR1 is MNHNS and CDR2 is SASEGT. The V and J ends lost 6 bases and 2 bases respectively, with 10 bases between them. The CDR3 is made up of 14 amino acids. CDR3 residues: CASRTGANTGELFS. CDR3 bases: TGTGCCAGCAGAACAGGAGCTAACACCGGGGAGCTGTTTTCT.

This clonotype was detected many times. The chain is built from TRBV3-1 and TRBJ2-7; D is unresolved. The CDR3 runs 13 residues. V dropped 0 bases and J dropped 6 bases, with 9 bases sitting between them. CDR1 is LGHDT and CDR2 is YNNKEL in the germline V gene (reference sequence). DNA for the CDR3: TGTGCCAGCAGCCAAGATCCCGGTTCCGAGCAGTACTTC. Translation gives CASSQDPGSEQYF.

The V and J genes are TRBV19 and TRBJ1-3, with D unclear. Germline CDR1 reads LNHDA; CDR2 reads SQIVND (reference sequence). V was trimmed by 4 bases and J by 0 bases, leaving 7 bases between them. The CDR3 has 14 residues. The CDR3 nucleotides read TGTGCCAGTAGTAACCCGGTCTCTGGAAACACCATATATTTT. Its protein is CASSNPVSGNTIYF.

J is TRBJ2-6 and V is TRBV12-3 or TRBV12-4; D possibly corresponds to TRBD1 (6 bases). V lost 5 bases and J lost 5, with 10 bases in between. This CDR3 has 14 amino acids. The CDR3 spells CASSPRDRANVLTF. The CDR3 region has the DNA TGTGCCAGCAGTCCCCGGGACAGGGCCAACGTCCTGACTTTC.

This clonotype was observed many times. This chain links TRBV18 with TRBJ2-7; D may be TRBD1 (5 bases). CDR1 and CDR2 (germline): KGHSH, LQKENI. V was shortened by 0 bases and J by 2 bases, with 8 bases between the two germline ends. The CDR3 has 14 amino acids. CDR3 amino acids: CASSPPDITYEQYF. The DNA for the CDR3 is TGTGCCAGCTCACCACCGGACATCACCTACGAGCAGTACTTC.

The chain joins TRBV20-1 to TRBJ1-3; 8 bases match TRBD1. The CDR3 has 13 amino acids. The ends lost 6 bases at V and 7 bases at J; junction bases unmatched: 8. Germline lookup yields CDR1 DFQATT and CDR2 SNEGSKA (reference sequence). The CDR3 nucleotides are TGCAGTGCAACACATACAGGGGGTAACACCATATATTTT. Translated: CSATHTGGNTIYF.

The sample holds many counts of this clonotype. This sequence joins TRBV6-5 and TRBJ2-1; D possibly matches TRBD1 or TRBD2 (5 bases each). The CDR3 spans 16 residues. Trimming shortened V by 6 bases and J by 0 bases, and 15 bases separated the two germline ends. Germline CDR1 MNHEY, CDR2 SVGAGI. CDR3 protein: CASSQGVRGSYNEQFF. The CDR3 nucleotides are TGTGCCAGCAGCCAGGGTGTGAGGGGCTCCTACAATGAGCAGTTCTTC.

The V gene is TRBV29-1, the J gene TRBJ2-7, with D possibly being TRBD1 (5 bases). This CDR3 is 11 amino acids long. The germline V gene encodes CDR1 SQVTM and CDR2 ANQGSEA. V dropped 4 bases and J dropped 6 bases, with 10 bases sitting between them. CDR3: CSVGGTGEQYF. In DNA, the CDR3 is TGCAGCGTTGGGGGCACTGGCGAGCAGTACTTC.

The rearrangement links TRBV9 to TRBJ1-1, with D unresolved. Germline V gene data show CDR1 as SGDLS and CDR2 as YYNGEE. The CDR3 spans 15 residues. With 4 bases removed from V and 1 base from J, the gap between germline ends came to 14 bases. The CDR3 DNA reads TGTGCCAGCAGCCAGGATGAAGGGCCGAACACTGAAGCTTTCTTT. Amino acids: CASSQDEGPNTEAFF.

This clonotype came up many times. V gene TRBV12-3 or TRBV12-4 combines with J gene TRBJ1-3, with D uncertain. CDR3 length: 15 residues. V dropped 5 bases and J dropped 0 bases, with 11 bases sitting between them. DNA of the CDR3: TGTGCCAGCAGTCCACTGGTCAGCTCTGGAAACACCATATATTTT. Amino acid sequence: CASSPLVSSGNTIYF.

A note on this clonotype: Since a much larger clone is just one base distant, this may be a read error. This chain connects TRBV6-1 to TRBJ1-2, with TRBD1 identical over 8 bases. This CDR3 is 12 amino acids long. Germline V lookup: CDR1 MNHNS, CDR2 SASEGT. The DNA for the CDR3 is TGTGTCAGCACCCCGACAGGGGCCGGCTACACCTTC. Amino acid sequence: CVSTPTGAGYTF.

This clonotype occurred many times. The chain joins TRBV13 to TRBJ2-6; D gene ambiguous. The length of the CDR3 is 13 residues. CDR1 is PRHDT and CDR2 is FYEKMQ in the germline V gene (reference sequence). V lost 4 bases and J 4 bases, leaving 5 bases between the germline ends. CDR3 nucleotides: TGTGCCAGCAGCTCCCGGGGGGCCAACGTCCTGACTTTC. Amino acid sequence: CASSSRGANVLTF.

This clonotype was recorded at least ten times. The chain joins TRBV5-1 to TRBJ1-1; maybe TRBD1 (6 bases). From germline, CDR1 is SGHRS and CDR2 YFSETQ. This CDR3 is built from 16 residues. V was cut by 4 bases and J by 3 bases, with 19 bases left in between. CDR3 in amino acids: CASSPGQGERDTEAFF. The CDR3 region has the DNA TGCGCCAGCAGCCCGGGACAAGGGGAAAGGGACACTGAAGCTTTCTTT.

CDR3 region: CASTLPRAGGPSDTQYF. The CDR3 DNA reads as TGCGCCAGCACCCTCCCGCGGGCGGGAGGGCCGTCAGATACGCAGTATTTT. The chain is built from TRBV10-2 and TRBJ2-3, with 9 bases fitting TRBD2. CDR1 and CDR2 (germline): WSHSY, SAAADI. The CDR3 spans 17 residues. The trim removed 7 bases at V and 4 bases at J, leaving 15 bases unmatched.

Note on this clonotype: An end of the junction differs from the germline gene, which may be a read error. The V and J genes are TRBV5-1 and TRBJ2-2; 15 nucleotides match TRBD2. Germline CDR1 SGHRS, CDR2 YFSETQ. This CDR3 is 20 amino acids long. The DNA for the CDR3 is TGCGCCAGCAGCTTGGCCGGGACTAGCGGGGGGTCTCTGCGGACCGGGGAGCTGTTCTTT. Translating it yields CASSLAGTSGGSLRTGELFF.

The table lists this clonotype with many counts. The chain combines TRBV7-3 with TRBJ1-2, with TRBD1 matching over 10 bases. Trimming removed 5 bases from V and 7 bases from J; junction bases left unmatched: 7. The CDR3 runs 14 residues. Germline V gene data show CDR1 as SGHTA and CDR2 as FQGTGA. CDR3 amino acids: CASSPDRGRVGYTF. CDR3 nucleotides: TGTGCCAGCAGCCCAGACAGGGGGCGGGTTGGCTACACCTTC.

This clonotype was counted many times. The genes are TRBV20-1 and TRBJ1-6, with a tentative D call TRBD1 (6 bases). V lost 6 bases and J 0 bases, leaving 6 bases between the germline ends. The germline CDR1 and CDR2 sequences are DFQATT and SNEGSKA (reference sequence). This CDR3 contains 13 residues. As DNA, the CDR3 is TGCAGTGCCAGGGGCTCCTATAATTCACCCCTCCACTTT. Encoded protein: CSARGSYNSPLHF.

This chain links TRBV10-1 with TRBJ2-7; 9 bases line up with TRBD1. V lost 2 bases and J lost 2; bases outside the gene matches: 7. Germline V gene data show CDR1 as WNHNN and CDR2 as SYGVQD (reference sequence). The CDR3 consists of 16 residues. CDR3 region: CASSEAAQGAAYEQYF. The CDR3 DNA reads as TGCGCCAGCAGTGAGGCAGCACAGGGGGCGGCCTACGAGCAGTACTTC.

There are many counts of this clonotype. J is TRBJ1-4 and V is TRBV7-2; D is undetermined. Germline lookup yields CDR1 SGHTA and CDR2 FQGNSA. V shed 0 bases and J shed 7 bases, with 12 bases lying between them. This CDR3 is 15 amino acids long. In DNA, the CDR3 is TGTGCCAGCAGCTTAGCGGTTGGGGATGCTGAAAAACTGTTTTTT. Translating gives CASSLAVGDAEKLFF.

About this clonotype: A much larger clone is a single base away; this may be a read error. The chain links TRBV3-1 to TRBJ2-7; no clear D gene. The CDR3 runs to 11 residues. Looked up from germline, CDR1 is LGHDT and CDR2 is YNNKEL (reference sequence). CDR3 coding DNA: TGTGACAGCAGTTTCTCTAACGAGCAGTACTTC. Protein sequence: CDSSFSNEQYF.

This clonotype was seen repeatedly, ten times or more. The CDR3 nucleotides are TGTGCCAGCAGTGACAGGACTACCGTTGAAAATGAGCAGTTCTTC. Amino acid sequence: CASSDRTTVENEQFF. The genes are TRBV25-1 and TRBJ2-1; D might be TRBD2 (6 bases). There are 15 residues in the CDR3. Per germline, CDR1 MGHDK and CDR2 SYGVNS. V lost 3 bases to trimming and J lost 7 bases, with 16 bases between them.

This clonotype showed up many times. The chain links TRBV24-1 to TRBJ1-1; the match to TRBD1 covers 11 bases. This CDR3 region has 15 residues. The junction had 3 bases not matched to a gene; V was cut back by 3 bases and J by 4 bases. Looked up from germline, CDR1 is KGHDR and CDR2 is SFDVKD. The CDR3 sequence is CATSDPGTGGTEAFF. The DNA for the CDR3 is TGTGCCACCAGTGATCCAGGGACAGGGGGCACTGAAGCTTTCTTT.

On this clonotype itself: The junction shows a germline mismatch at one end, possibly a read error. The chain employs TRBV7-7 and TRBJ2-3; 7 nucleotides match TRBD1. This CDR3 is 16 amino acids long. Germline V lookup: CDR1 SSHAT, CDR2 FNYEAQ (reference sequence). The CDR3 coding sequence is TGTGCTAGCAGCTTAGGGTTGACAGGGTTAACAGATACGCAGTATTTT. Its translation: CASSLGLTGLTDTQYF.

This clonotype has just one count. The rearrangement uses TRBV19 and TRBJ1-2, with D perhaps TRBD1 (6 bases). Germline CDR1 reads LNHDA; CDR2 reads SQIVND (reference sequence). There are 15 residues in the CDR3. Trimming stripped 5 bases from V and 7 bases from J, with 20 bases between. As DNA, the CDR3 is TGTGCCAGTAGTCCGGGGGACACATCAGGCGGTGGCTACACCTTC. Amino acids: CASSPGDTSGGGYTF.

The rearrangement uses TRBV18 and TRBJ2-3; perhaps TRBD1 as D (6 bases). V lost 3 bases and J lost 4, with 8 bases in between. CDR1 and CDR2 from the germline V gene are KGHSH and LQKENI. This CDR3 region has 13 residues. For the CDR3, the DNA is TGTGCCAGCTCACCCGGACAGTCAGATACGCAGTATTTT. It yields the protein CASSPGQSDTQYF.